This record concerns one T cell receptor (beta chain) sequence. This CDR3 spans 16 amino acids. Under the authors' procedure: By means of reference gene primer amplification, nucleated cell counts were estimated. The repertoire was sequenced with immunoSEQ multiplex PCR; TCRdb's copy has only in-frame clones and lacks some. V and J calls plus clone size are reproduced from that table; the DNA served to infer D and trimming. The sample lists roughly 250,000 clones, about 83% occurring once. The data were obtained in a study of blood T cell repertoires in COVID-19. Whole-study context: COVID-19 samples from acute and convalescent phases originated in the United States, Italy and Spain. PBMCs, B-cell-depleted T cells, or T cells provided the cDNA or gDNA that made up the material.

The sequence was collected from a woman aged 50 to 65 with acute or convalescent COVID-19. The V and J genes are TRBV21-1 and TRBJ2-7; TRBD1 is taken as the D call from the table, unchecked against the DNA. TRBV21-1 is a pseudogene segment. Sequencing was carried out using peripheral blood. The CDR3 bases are TGTGCCAGCAGCAAAGAATACAGGGGAAGTCCCTACGAGCAGTACTTC. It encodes CASSKEYRGSPYEQYF.